This TCR beta chain is from a study of blood T cell repertoires in COVID-19. About the research overall: PBMCs, B-cell-depleted T cells, or T cells were the source of the cDNA or gDNA that made up the material.

The CDR3 runs to 15 residues. Germline CDR1 and CDR2: SGHVS and FQNEAQ. Trimming left V 5 bases short and J 6 bases short, with 16 bases between. Authors' data handling: Amplification of reference gene primers was used by the study to estimate nucleated cell counts. Some clones are missing from TCRdb's copy, which holds only in-frame ones; the method was immunoSEQ multiplex PCR. V, J and clone size were drawn from that table, and D and trimming were deduced from the DNA. Of some 180,000 clones listed, less than 90% are singletons. J is TRBJ1-4 and V is TRBV7-8; no clear D. Source material: peripheral blood. The receptor comes from a man between 70 and 80 years old with active or convalescent COVID-19. The CDR3 region is CASSPHSPGDEKLFF. DNA for the CDR3: TGTGCCAGCAGCCCGCACAGCCCAGGCGATGAAAAACTGTTTTTT.